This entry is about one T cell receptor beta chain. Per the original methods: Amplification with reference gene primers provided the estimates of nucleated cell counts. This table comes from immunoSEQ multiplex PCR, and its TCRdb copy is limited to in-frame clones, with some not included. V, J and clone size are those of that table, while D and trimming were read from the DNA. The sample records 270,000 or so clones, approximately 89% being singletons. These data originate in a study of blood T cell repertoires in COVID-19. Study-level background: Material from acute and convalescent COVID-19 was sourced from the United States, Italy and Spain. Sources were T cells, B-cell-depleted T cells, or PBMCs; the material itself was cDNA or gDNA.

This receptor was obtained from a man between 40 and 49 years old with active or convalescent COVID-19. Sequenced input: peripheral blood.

The DNA of the CDR3 is TGTGCCAGCAGTGACAGGGGTGGTCAGCCCCAGCATTTT. It encodes CASSDRGGQPQHF. The chain combines TRBV25-1 with TRBJ1-5; perhaps TRBD1 as D (6 bases). CDR1 and CDR2 (germline): MGHDK, SYGVNS. Trimming took off 3 bases at V and 6 bases at J, with 9 bases between the two ends. This CDR3 has 13 amino acids.